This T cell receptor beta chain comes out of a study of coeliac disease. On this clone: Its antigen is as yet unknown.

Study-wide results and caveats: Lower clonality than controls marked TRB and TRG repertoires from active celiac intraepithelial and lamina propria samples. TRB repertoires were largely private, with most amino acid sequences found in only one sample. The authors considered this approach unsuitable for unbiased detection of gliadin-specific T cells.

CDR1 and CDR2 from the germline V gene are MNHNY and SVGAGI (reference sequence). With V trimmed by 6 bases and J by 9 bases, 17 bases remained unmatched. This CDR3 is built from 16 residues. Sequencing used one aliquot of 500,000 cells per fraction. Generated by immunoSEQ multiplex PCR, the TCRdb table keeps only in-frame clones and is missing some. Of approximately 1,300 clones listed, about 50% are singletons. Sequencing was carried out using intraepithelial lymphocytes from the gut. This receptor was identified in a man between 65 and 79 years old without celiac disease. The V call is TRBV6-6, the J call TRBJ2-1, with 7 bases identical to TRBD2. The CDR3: CASSLSSLAASVEQFF. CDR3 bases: TGTGCCAGCAGCCTCTCCAGCCTAGCGGCGTCGGTTGAGCAGTTCTTC.